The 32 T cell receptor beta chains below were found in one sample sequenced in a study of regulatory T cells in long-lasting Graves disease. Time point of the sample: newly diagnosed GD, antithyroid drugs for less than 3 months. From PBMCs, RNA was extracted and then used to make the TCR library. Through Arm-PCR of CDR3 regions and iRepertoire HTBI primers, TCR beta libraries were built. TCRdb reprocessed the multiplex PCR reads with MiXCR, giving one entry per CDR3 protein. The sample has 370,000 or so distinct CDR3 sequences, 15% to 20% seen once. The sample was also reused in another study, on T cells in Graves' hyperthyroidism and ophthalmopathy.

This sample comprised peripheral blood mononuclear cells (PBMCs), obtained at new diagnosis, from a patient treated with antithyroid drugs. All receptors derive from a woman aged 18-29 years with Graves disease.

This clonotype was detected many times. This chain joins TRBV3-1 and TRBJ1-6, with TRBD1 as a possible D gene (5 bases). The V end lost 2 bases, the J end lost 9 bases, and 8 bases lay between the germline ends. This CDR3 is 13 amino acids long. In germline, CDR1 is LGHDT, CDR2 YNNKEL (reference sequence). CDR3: CASSQYGASPLHF. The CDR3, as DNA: TGTGCCAGCAGCCAATATGGGGCTTCACCCCTCCACTTT.

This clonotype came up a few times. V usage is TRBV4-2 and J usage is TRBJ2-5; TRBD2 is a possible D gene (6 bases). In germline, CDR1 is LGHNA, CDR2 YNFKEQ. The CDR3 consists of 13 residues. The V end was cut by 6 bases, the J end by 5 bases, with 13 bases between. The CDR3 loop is CASSLEEGETQYF. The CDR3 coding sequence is TGTGCCAGCAGTCTGGAGGAGGGGGAGACCCAGTACTTC.

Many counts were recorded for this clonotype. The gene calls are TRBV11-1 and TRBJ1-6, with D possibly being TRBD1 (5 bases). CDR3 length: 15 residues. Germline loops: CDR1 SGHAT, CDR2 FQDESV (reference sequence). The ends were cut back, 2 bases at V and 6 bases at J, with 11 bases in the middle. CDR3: CASSLFGGINSPLHF. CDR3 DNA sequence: TGTGCCAGCAGCTTATTTGGGGGGATTAATTCACCCCTCCACTTT.

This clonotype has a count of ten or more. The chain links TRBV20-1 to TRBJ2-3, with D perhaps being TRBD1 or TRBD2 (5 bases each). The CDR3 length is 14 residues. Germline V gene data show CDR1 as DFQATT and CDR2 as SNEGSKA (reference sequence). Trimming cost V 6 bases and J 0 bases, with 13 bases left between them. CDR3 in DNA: TGCAGTGCAGCCGGGGCATTGAGCACAGATACGCAGTATTTT. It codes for CSAAGALSTDTQYF.

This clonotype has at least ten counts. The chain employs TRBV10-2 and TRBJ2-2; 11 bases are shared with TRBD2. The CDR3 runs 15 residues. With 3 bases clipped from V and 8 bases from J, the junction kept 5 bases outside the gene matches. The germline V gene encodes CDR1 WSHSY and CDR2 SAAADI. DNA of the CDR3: TGCGCCAGCAGTGAAGTAGCGGGGGGGCCTGGGGAGCTGTTTTTT. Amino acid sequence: CASSEVAGGPGELFF.

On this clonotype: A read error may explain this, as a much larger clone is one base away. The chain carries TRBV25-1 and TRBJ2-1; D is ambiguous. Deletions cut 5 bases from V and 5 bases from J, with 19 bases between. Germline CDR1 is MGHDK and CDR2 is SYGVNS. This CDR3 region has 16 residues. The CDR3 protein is CASSTHQQGRNNEQFF. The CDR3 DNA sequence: TGTGCCAGCAGTACTCACCAACAAGGCAGGAACAATGAGCAGTTCTTC.

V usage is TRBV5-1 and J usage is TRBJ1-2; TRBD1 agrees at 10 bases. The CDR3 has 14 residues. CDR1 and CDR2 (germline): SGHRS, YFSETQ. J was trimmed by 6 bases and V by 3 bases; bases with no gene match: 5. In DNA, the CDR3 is TGCGCCAGCAGCTGGGACAGGGGAAGTAATGGCTACACCTTC. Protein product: CASSWDRGSNGYTF.

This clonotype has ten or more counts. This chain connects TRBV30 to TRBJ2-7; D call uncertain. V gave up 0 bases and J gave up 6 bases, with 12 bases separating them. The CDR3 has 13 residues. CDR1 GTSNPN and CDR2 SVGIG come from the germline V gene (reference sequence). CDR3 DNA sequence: TGTGCCTGGAGTGTGTCTGCCCCTAGCGAGCAGTACTTC. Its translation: CAWSVSAPSEQYF.

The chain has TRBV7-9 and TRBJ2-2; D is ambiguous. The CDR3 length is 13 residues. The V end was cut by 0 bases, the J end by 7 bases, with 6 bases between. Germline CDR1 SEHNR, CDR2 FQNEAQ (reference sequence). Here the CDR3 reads CASSLARSGELFF. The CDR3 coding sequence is TGTGCCAGCAGCTTAGCAAGGAGCGGGGAGCTGTTTTTT. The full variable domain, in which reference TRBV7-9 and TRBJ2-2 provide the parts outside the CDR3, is DTGVSQNPRHKITKRGQNVTFRCDPISEHNRLYWYRQTLGQGPEFLTYFQNEAQLEKSRLLSDRFSAERPKGSFSTLEIQRTEQGDSAMYLCASSLARSGELFFGEGSRLTVL.

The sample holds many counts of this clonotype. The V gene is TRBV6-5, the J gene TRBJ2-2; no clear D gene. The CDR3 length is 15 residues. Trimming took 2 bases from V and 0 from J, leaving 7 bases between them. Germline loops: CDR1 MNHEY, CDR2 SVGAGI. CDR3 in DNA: TGTGCCAGCAGTTACGGGGAAGCGAACACCGGGGAGCTGTTTTTT. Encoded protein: CASSYGEANTGELFF.

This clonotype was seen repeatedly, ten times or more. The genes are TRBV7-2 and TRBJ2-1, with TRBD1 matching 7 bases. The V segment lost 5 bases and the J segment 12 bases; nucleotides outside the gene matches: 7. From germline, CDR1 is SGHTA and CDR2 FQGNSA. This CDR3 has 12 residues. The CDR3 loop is CASSHGTVGQFF. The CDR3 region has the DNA TGTGCCAGCAGCCATGGGACAGTGGGGCAGTTCTTC.

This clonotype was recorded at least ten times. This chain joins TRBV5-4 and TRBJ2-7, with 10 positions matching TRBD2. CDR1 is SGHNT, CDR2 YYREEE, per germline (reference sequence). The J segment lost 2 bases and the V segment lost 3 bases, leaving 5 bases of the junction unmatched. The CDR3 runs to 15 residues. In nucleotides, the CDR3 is TGTGCCAGCAGCTGGGCTAGCGGGGGCACCTACGAGCAGTACTTC. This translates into CASSWASGGTYEQYF.

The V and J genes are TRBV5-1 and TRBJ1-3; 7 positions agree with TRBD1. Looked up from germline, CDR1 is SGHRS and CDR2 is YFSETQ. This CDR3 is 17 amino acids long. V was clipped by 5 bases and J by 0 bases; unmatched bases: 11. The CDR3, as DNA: TGCGCCAGCAGTCTTCAAGCTACAGGGGTCTCTGGAAACACCATATATTTT. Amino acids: CASSLQATGVSGNTIYF.

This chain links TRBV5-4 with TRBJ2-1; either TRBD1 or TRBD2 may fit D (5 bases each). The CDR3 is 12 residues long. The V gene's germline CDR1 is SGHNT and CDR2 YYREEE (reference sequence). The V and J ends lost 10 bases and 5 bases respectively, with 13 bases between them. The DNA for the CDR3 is TGTGCCTGGCAGAGGGGAGACAATGAGCAGTTCTTC. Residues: CAWQRGDNEQFF.

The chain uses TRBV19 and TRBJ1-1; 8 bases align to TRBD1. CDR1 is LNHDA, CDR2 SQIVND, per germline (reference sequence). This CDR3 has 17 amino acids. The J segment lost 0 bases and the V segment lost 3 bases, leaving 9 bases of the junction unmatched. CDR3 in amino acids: CASSMEQGAWVNTEAFF. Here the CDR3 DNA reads TGTGCCAGTAGTATGGAGCAGGGGGCTTGGGTGAACACTGAAGCTTTCTTT.

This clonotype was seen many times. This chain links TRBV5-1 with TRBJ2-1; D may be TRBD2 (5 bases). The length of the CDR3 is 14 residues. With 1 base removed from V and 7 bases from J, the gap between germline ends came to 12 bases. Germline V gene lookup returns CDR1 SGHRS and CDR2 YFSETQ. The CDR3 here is CASSLISSMNEQFF. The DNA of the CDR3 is TGCGCCAGCAGCTTGATCTCTAGCATGAATGAGCAGTTCTTC.

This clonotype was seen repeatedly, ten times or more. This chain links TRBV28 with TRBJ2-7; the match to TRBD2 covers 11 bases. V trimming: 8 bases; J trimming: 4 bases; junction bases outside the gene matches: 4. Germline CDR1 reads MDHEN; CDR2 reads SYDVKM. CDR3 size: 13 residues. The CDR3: CASDSGGAYEQYF. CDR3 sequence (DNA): TGTGCCAGCGATAGCGGGGGGGCATACGAGCAGTACTTC.

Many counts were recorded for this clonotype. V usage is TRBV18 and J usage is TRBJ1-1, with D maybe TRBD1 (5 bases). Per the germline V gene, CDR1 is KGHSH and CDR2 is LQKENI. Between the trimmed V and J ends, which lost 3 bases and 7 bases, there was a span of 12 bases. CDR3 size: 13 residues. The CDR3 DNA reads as TGTGCCAGCTCACCGGGACGGTTTGATGAAGCTTTCTTT. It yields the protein CASSPGRFDEAFF.

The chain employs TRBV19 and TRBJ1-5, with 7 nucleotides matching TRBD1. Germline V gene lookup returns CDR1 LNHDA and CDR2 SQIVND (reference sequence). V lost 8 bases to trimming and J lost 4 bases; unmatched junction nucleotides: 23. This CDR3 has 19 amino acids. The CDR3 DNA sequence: TGTGCCAGTTCTAAAACAGGGGCCTGGGGTATCGAGAGGAATCAGCCCCAGCATTTT. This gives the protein CASSKTGAWGIERNQPQHF. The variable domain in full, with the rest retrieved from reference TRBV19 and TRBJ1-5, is DGGITQSPKYLFRKEGQNVTLSCEQNLNHDAMYWYRQDPGQGLRLIYYSQIVNDFQKGDIAEGYSVSREKKESFPLTVTSAQKNPTAFYLCASSKTGAWGIERNQPQHFGDGTRLSIL.

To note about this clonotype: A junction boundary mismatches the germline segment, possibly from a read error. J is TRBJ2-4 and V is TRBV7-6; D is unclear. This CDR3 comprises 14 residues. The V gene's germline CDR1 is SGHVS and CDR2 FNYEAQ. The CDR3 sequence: CASSLGYVKSIQYF. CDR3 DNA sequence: TGTGCCAGCAGCTTAGGATATGTTAAAAGCATTCAGTACTTC.

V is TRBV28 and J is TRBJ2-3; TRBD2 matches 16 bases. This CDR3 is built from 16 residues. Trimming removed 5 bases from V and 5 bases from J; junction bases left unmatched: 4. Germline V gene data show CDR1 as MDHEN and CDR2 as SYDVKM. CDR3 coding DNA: TGTGCCAGCAGTGGGACTAGCGGGGGGGAACAAGATACGCAGTATTTT. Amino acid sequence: CASSGTSGGEQDTQYF.

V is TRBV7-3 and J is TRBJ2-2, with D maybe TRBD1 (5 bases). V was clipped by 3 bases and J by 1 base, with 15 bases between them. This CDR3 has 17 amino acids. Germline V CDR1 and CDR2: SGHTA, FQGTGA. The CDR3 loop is CASSFGLRQRNTGELFF. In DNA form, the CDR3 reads TGTGCCAGCAGCTTCGGCCTTAGACAGAGGAACACCGGGGAGCTGTTTTTT.

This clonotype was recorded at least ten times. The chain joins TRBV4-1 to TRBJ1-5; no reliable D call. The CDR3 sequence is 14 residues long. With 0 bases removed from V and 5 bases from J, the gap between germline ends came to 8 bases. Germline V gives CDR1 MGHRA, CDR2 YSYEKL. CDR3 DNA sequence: TGCGCCAGCAGCCAAGAAAGGGTCTATCAGCCCCAGCATTTT. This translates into CASSQERVYQPQHF.

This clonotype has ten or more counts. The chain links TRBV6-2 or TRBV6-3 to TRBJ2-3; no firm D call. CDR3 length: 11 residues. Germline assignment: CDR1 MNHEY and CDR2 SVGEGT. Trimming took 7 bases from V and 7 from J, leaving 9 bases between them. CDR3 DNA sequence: TGTGCCAGCACGGCCTCGAATACGCAGTATTTT. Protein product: CASTASNTQYF.

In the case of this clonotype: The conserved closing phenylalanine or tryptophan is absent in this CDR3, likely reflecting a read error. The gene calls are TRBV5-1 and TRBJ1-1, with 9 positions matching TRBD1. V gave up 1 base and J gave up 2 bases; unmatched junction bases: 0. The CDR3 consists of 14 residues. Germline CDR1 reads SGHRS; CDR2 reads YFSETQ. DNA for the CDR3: TGCGCCAGCAGCTTGACAGGGGGCAACACTGAAGCTTTCCTT. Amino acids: CASSLTGGNTEAFL.

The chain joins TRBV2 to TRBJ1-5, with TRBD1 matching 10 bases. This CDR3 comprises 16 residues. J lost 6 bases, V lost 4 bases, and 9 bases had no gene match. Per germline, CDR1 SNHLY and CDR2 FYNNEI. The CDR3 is CASSGRQGAASQPQHF. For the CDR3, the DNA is TGTGCCAGCAGTGGCCGACAGGGGGCGGCCAGTCAGCCCCAGCATTTT. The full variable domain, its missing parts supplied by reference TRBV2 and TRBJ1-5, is EPEVTQTPSHQVTQMGQEVILRCVPISNHLYFYWYRQILGQKVEFLVSFYNNEISEKSEIFDDQFSVERPDGSNFTLKIRSTKLEDSAMYFCASSGRQGAASQPQHFGDGTRLSIL.

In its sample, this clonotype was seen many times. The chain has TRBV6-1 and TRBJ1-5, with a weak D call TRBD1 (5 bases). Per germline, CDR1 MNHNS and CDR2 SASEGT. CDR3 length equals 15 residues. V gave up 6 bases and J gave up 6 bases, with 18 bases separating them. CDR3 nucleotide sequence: TGTGCCAGCAGCCGGGACCCCGGGGCCGGTCAGCCCCAGCATTTT. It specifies CASSRDPGAGQPQHF.

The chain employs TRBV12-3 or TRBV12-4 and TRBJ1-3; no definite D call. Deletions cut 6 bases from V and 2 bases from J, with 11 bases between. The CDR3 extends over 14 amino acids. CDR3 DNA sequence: TGTGCCAGCAGGCCCGTCGGACCTGGAAACACCATATATTTT. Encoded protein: CASRPVGPGNTIYF.

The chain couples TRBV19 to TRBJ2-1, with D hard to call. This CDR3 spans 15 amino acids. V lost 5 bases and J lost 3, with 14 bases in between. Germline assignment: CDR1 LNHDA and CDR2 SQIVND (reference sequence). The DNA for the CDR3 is TGTGCCAGTAGTGCCCCTCGCGGCGTCTACAATGAGCAGTTCTTC. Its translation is CASSAPRGVYNEQFF.

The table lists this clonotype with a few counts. CDR3 amino acids: CASSPLAGSREQYF. CDR3 DNA sequence: TGCGCCAGCAGCCCACTAGCGGGGTCGCGAGAGCAGTACTTC. This chain joins TRBV4-1 and TRBJ2-7; 10 bases align to TRBD2. Germline CDR1 MGHRA, CDR2 YSYEKL. Trimming cost V 4 bases and J 7 bases; bases outside gene matches: 7. The CDR3 loop spans 14 amino acids.

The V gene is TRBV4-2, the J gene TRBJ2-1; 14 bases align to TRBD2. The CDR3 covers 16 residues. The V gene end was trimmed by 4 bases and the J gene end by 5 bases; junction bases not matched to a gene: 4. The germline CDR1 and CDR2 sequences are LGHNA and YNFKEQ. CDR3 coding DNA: TGTGCCAGCAGCCCCTTGGGACTAGCGGGGGACAATGAGCAGTTCTTC. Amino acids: CASSPLGLAGDNEQFF.

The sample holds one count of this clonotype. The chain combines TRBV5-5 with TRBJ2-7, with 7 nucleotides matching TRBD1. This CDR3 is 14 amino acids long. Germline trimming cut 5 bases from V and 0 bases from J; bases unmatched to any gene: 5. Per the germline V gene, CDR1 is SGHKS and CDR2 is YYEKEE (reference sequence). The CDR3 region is CASRYRDSSYEQYF. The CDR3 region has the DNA TGTGCCAGCAGGTATCGGGACAGCTCCTACGAGCAGTACTTC.